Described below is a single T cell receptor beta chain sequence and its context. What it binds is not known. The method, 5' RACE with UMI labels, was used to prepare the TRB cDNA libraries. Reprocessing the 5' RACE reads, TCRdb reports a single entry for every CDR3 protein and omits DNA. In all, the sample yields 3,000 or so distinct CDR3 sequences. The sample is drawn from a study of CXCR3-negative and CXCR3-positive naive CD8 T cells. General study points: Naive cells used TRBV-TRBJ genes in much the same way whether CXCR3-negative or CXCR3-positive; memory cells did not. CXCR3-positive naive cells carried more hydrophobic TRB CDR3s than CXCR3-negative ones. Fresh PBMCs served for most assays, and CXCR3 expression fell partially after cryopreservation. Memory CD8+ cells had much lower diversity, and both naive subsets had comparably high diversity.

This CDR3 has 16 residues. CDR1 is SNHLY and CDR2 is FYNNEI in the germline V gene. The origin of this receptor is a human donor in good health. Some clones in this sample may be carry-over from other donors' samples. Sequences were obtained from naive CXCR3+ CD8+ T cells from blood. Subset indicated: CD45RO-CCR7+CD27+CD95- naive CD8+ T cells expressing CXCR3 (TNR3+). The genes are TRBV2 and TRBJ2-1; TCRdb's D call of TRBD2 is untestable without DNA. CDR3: CASHPTSGGPFNEQFF.